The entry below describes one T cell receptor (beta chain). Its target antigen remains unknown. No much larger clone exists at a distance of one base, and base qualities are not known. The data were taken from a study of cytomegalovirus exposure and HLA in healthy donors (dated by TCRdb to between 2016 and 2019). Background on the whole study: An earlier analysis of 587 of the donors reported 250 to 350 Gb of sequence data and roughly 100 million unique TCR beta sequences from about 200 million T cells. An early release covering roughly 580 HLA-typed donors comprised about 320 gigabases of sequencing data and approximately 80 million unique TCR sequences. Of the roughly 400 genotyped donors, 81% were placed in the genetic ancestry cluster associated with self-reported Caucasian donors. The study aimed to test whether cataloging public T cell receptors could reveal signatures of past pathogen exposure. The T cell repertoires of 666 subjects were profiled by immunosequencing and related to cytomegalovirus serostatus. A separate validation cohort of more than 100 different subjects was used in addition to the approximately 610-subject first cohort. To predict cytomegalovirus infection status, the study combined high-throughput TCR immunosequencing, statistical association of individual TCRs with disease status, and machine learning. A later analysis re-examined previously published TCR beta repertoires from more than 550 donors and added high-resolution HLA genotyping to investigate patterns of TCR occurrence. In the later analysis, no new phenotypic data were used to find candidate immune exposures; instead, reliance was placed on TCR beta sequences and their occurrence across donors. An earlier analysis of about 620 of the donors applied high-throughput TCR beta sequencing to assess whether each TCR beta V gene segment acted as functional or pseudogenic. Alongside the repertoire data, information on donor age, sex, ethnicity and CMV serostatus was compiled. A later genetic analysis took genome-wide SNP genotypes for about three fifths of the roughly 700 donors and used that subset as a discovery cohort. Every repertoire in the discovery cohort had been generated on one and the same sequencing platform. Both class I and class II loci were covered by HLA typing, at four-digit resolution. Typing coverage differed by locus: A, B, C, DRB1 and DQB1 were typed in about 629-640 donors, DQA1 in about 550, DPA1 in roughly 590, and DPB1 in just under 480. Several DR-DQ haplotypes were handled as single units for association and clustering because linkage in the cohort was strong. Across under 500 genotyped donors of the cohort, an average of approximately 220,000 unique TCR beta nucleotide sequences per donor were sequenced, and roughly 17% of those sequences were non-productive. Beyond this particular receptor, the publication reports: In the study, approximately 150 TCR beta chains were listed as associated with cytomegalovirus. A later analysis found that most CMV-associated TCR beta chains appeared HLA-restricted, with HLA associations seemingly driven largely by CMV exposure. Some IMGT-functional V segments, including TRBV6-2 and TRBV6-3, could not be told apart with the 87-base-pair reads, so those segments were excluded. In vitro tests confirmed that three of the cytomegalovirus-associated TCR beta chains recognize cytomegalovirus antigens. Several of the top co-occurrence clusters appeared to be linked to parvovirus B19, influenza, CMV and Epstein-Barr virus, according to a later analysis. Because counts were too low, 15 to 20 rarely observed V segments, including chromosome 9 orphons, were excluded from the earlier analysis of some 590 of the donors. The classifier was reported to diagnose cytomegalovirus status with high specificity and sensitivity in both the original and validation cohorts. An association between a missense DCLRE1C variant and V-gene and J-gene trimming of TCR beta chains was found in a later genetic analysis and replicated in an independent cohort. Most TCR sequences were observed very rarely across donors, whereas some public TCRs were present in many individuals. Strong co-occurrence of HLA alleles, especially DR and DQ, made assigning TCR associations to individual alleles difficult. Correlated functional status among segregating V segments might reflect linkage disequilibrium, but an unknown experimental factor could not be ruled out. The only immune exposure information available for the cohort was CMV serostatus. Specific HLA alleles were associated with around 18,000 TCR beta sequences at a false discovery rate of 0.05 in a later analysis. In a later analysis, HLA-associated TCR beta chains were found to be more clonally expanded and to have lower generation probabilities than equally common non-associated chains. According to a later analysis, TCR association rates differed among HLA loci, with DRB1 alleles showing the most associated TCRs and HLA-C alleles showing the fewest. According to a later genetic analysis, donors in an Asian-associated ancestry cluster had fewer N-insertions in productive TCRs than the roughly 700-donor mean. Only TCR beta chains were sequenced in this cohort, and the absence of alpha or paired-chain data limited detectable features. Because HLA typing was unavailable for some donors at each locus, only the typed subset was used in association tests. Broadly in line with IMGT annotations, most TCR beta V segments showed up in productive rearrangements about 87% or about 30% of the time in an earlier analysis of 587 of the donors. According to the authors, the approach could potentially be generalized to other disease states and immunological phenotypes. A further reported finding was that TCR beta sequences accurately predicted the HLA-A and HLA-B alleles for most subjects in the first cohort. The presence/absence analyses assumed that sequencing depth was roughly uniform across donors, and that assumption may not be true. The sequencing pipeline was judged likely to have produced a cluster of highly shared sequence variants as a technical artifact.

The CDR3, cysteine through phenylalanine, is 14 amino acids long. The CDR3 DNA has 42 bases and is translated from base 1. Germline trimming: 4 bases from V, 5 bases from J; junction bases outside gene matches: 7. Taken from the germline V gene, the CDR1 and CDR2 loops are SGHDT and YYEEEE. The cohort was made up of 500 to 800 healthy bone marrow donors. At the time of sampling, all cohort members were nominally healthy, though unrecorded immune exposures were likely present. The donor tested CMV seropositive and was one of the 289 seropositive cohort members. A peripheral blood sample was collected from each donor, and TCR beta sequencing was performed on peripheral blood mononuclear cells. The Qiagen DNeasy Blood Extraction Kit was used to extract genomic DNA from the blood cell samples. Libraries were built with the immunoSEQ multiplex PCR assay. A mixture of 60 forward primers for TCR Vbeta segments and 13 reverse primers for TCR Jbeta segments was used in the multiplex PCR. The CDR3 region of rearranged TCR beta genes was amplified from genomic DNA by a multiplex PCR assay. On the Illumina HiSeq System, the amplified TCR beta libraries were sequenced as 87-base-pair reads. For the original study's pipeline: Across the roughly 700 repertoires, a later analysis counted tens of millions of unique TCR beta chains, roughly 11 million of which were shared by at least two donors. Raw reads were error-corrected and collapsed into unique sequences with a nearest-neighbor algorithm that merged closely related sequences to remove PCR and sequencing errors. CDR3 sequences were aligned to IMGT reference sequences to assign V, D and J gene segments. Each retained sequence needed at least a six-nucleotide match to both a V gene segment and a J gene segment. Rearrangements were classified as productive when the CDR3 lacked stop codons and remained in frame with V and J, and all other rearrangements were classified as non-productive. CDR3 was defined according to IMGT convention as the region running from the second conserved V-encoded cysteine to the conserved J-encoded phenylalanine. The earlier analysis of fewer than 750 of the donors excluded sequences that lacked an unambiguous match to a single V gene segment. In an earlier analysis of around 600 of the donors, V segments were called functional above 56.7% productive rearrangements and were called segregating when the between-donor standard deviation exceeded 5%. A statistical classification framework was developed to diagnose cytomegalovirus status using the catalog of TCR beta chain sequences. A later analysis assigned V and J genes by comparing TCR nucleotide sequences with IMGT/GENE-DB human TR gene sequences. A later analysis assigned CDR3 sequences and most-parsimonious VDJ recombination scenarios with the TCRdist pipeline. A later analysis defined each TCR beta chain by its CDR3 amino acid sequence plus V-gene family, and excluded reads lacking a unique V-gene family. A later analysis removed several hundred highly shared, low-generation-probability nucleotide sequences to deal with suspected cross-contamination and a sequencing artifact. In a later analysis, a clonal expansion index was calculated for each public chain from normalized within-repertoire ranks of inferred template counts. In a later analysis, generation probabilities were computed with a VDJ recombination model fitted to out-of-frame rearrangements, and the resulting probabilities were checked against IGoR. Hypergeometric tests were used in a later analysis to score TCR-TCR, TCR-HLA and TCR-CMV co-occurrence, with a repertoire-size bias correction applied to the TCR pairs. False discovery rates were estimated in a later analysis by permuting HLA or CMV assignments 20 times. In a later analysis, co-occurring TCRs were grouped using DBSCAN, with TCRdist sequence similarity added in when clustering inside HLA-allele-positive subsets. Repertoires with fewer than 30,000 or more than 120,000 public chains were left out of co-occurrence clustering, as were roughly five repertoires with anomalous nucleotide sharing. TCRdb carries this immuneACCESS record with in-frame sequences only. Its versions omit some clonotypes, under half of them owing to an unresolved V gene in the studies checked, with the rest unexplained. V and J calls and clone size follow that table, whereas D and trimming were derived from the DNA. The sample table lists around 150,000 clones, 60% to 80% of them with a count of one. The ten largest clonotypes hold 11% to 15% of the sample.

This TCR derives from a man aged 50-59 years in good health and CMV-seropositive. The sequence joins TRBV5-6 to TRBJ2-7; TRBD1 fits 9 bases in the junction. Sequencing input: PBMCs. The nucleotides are TGTGCCAGCAGCCAGGGGACAGGGTCCGACGAGCAGTACTTC. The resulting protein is CASSQGTGSDEQYF.